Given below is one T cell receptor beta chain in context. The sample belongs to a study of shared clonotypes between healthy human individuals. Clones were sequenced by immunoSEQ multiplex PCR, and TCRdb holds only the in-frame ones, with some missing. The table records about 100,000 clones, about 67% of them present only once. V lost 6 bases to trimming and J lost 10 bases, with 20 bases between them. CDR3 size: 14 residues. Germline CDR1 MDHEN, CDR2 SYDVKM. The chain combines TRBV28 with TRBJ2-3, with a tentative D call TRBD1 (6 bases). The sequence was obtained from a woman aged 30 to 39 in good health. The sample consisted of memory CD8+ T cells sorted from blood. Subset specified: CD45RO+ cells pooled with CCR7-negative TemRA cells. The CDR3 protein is CASSKGPLQGAQYF. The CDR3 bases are TGTGCCAGCAGCAAGGGACCACTACAGGGCGCGCAGTATTTT.